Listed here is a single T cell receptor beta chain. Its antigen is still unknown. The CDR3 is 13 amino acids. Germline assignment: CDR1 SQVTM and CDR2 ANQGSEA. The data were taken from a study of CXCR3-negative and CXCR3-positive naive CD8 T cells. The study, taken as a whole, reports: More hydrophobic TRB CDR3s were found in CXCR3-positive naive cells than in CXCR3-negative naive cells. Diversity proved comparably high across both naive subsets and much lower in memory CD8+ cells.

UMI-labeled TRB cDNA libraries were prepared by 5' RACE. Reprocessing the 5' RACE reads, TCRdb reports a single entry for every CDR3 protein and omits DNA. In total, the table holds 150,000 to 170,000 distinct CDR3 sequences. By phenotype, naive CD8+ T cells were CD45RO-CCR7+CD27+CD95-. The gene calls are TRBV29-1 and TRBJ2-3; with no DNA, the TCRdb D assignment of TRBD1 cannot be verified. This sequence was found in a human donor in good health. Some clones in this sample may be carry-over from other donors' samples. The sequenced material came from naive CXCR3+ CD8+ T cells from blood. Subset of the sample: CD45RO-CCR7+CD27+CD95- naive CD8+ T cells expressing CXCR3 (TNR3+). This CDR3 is CSGEAGLADTQYF.